A selection of T cell receptor beta chains follows, all from one sample in a study of pediatric ulcerative colitis. Generated by immunoSEQ multiplex PCR, the TCRdb table keeps only in-frame clones and is missing some. Among roughly 23,000 clones listed, about 65% were seen once. The sequenced sample was gut tissue. The receptors come from a boy younger than 18 with severe ulcerative colitis. The CDR3 runs from the conserved cysteine through the conserved F or W. D genes are given only for firm matches. Clone size is stated in some rows and not others, as once, few, many or a class when expanded.

D: .
V: TRBV2
size: few
J: TRBJ1-3
DNA: TGTGCCAGCAGTGACCGAAACACCATATATTTT
CDR3: CASSDRNTIYF

D: .
V: TRBV7-9
size: once
J: TRBJ2-7
DNA: TGTGCCAGCAGCTTGTCGAACGAGCAGTACTTC
CDR3: CASSLSNEQYF

D: TRBD2
V: TRBV7-2
size: .
J: TRBJ2-3
DNA: TGTGCCAGCAGTCAGTATCATCTGCGGGGGGAGAGGGCGACGCAGTATTTT
CDR3: CASSQYHLRGERATQYF

D: .
V: TRBV19
size: .
J: TRBJ1-4
DNA: TGTGCCAGTAGTATGGTTCAGGGAAATGAAAAACTGTTTTTT
CDR3: CASSMVQGNEKLFF

D: TRBD2
V: TRBV6-6
size: .
J: TRBJ2-7
DNA: TGTGCCAGCACCCCTTCGGGGGGGGGCGAGCAGTACTTC
CDR3: CASTPSGGGEQYF

D: .
V: TRBV6-4
size: few
J: TRBJ2-3
DNA: TGTGCCAGCAGTTGGGTACTTTCGGCAGATACGCAGTATTTT
CDR3: CASSWVLSADTQYF

D: .
V: TRBV6-1
size: .
J: TRBJ2-7
DNA: TGTGCCAGCAGTGAGCAAGGGAGTTCCTACGAGCAGTACTTC
CDR3: CASSEQGSSYEQYF

D: .
V: TRBV5-1
size: once
J: TRBJ2-6
DNA: TGCGCCAGCAGCTTGGTTATTGAATCTGGGGCCAACGTCCTGACTTTC
CDR3: CASSLVIESGANVLTF

D: .
V: TRBV27
size: .
J: TRBJ2-2
DNA: TGTGCCAGCAGAGGGAGCGACACCGGGGAGCTGTTTTTT
CDR3: CASRGSDTGELFF

D: .
V: TRBV4-1
size: .
J: TRBJ1-1
DNA: TGCGCCAGCAGCCCCTTTGGCCTTATTTCTACCGGGACACAGGAGGCTTTCTTT
CDR3: CASSPFGLISTGTQEAFF

D: .
V: TRBV7-2
size: .
J: TRBJ1-2
DNA: TGTGCCAGCAGCTTAGGTCCAGGCTATGGCTACACCTTC
CDR3: CASSLGPGYGYTF

D: .
V: TRBV10-2
size: once
J: TRBJ1-2
DNA: TGCGCCAGCAGTGAGTTTGTCCAGGGGCCAGGCTATGGCTACACCTTC
CDR3: CASSEFVQGPGYGYTF

D: .
V: TRBV11-2
size: .
J: TRBJ2-4
DNA: TGTGCCAGCAGCTCTAGCCCTGGGAACATTCAGTACTTC
CDR3: CASSSSPGNIQYF

D: .
V: TRBV6-1
size: once
J: TRBJ1-2
DNA: TGTGCCAGCAGTGTCACAGGGTATGGCTACACCTTC
CDR3: CASSVTGYGYTF

D: TRBD1
V: TRBV7-9
size: medium-sized
J: TRBJ1-2
DNA: TGTGCCAGCAGCTTCTGGGGACAGAGCTATGGCTACACCTTC
CDR3: CASSFWGQSYGYTF

D: .
V: TRBV5-1
size: .
J: TRBJ2-7
DNA: TGCGCCAGCAGCTTGGAGGGGGGCTACGAGCAGTACTTC
CDR3: CASSLEGGYEQYF

D: .
V: TRBV5-4
size: .
J: TRBJ1-6
DNA: TGTGCCAGCAGCTTGGGCTCAGTTCAGTCACCCCTCCACTTT
CDR3: CASSLGSVQSPLHF

D: .
V: TRBV19
size: .
J: TRBJ1-2
DNA: TGTGCCAGTAGTATAGTGGCAGCTAACTATGGCTACACCTTC
CDR3: CASSIVAANYGYTF

D: .
V: TRBV29-1
size: .
J: TRBJ2-3
DNA: TGCAGCGTTGCAACATGGCAGGGTACCACAGATACGCAGTATTTT
CDR3: CSVATWQGTTDTQYF

D: .
V: TRBV5-4
size: .
J: TRBJ2-7
DNA: TGTGCCAGCAGCTTGAGTGTCGGCGGCTCCTACGAGCAGTACTTC
CDR3: CASSLSVGGSYEQYF

D: TRBD1
V: TRBV6-6
size: .
J: TRBJ2-1
DNA: TGTGCCAGCAGCCGGGGGACAGGGGCTGTAAATGAGCAGTTCTTC
CDR3: CASSRGTGAVNEQFF

D: .
V: TRBV5-8
size: .
J: TRBJ2-3
DNA: TGTGCCAGCCCCGTGGCACTTGGGAGCACAGATACGCAGTATTTT
CDR3: CASPVALGSTDTQYF

D: TRBD2
V: TRBV10-2
size: few
J: TRBJ2-3
DNA: TGCGCCAGCAGTGAGCTTACTAGCGGTTACACAGATACGCAGTATTTT
CDR3: CASSELTSGYTDTQYF

D: .
V: TRBV19
size: .
J: TRBJ1-4
DNA: TGTGCCAGTAAACCAGGGAGGGATAATGAAAAACTGTTTTTT
CDR3: CASKPGRDNEKLFF

D: .
V: TRBV7-3
size: few
J: TRBJ2-2
DNA: TGTGCCAGCAGCCCGAACACCGGGGAGCTGTTTTTT
CDR3: CASSPNTGELFF

D: TRBD2
V: TRBV27
size: .
J: TRBJ2-1
DNA: TGTGCCAGCGGGAGACTCGTGGGACTAGCAGATGAGCAGTTCTTC
CDR3: CASGRLVGLADEQFF

D: .
V: TRBV7-2
size: few
J: TRBJ2-7
DNA: TGTGCCAGCAGCATCCAAAAGCGGCCTTCCTACGAGCAGTACTTC
CDR3: CASSIQKRPSYEQYF

D: .
V: TRBV7-9
size: .
J: TRBJ1-2
DNA: TGTGCCAGCAGCCCATCTTTCGGGGCGCGGGGCTACACCTTC
CDR3: CASSPSFGARGYTF

D: TRBD2
V: TRBV30
size: .
J: TRBJ2-3
DNA: TGTGCCTGGAACGGGTTTGGGAGGGCAGATACGCAGTATTTT
CDR3: CAWNGFGRADTQYF

D: TRBD2
V: TRBV7-7
size: .
J: TRBJ2-1
DNA: TGTGCTAGCAGCCCTGACGGGGGGTCTGGGAATGAGCAGTTCTTC
CDR3: CASSPDGGSGNEQFF

D: .
V: TRBV10-3
size: .
J: TRBJ1-2
DNA: TGTGCCATCAGTGAGTCGCCCGGGGGCTACACCTTC
CDR3: CAISESPGGYTF

D: .
V: TRBV9
size: .
J: TRBJ1-1
DNA: TGTGCCAGCAGCGTCGAACAGAACACTGAAGCTTTCTTT
CDR3: CASSVEQNTEAFF

D: .
V: TRBV5-4
size: .
J: TRBJ2-6
DNA: TGTGCCAGCAGCTTGTACTCTGGGGCCAACGTCCTGACTTTC
CDR3: CASSLYSGANVLTF

D: TRBD1
V: TRBV11-2
size: .
J: TRBJ2-5
DNA: TGTGCCAGCAGCCCTCCCGGGACAGGGTTCACAAAGACCCAGTACTTC
CDR3: CASSPPGTGFTKTQYF

D: .
V: TRBV29-1
size: .
J: TRBJ2-5
DNA: TGCAGCGTCCATACGGGGGCGAAGACCCAGTACTTC
CDR3: CSVHTGAKTQYF

D: .
V: TRBV19
size: medium-sized
J: TRBJ1-2
DNA: TGTGCCAGTACCCATGCCGTCTCAGGGTCCTACTATGGCTACACCTTC
CDR3: CASTHAVSGSYYGYTF

D: TRBD1
V: TRBV6-5
size: .
J: TRBJ1-2
DNA: TGTGCCAGCAGTTCCGTGACAGGGGGCTATGGCTACACCTTC
CDR3: CASSSVTGGYGYTF

D: TRBD1
V: TRBV13
size: .
J: TRBJ1-2
DNA: TGTGCCAGCAGCGTCCCGACAGGGGCTCTGGATGGCTACACCTTC
CDR3: CASSVPTGALDGYTF

D: .
V: TRBV18
size: once
J: TRBJ1-1
DNA: TGTGCCAGCTCAGGGCTGAACACTGAAGCTTTCTTT
CDR3: CASSGLNTEAFF

D: .
V: TRBV7-9
size: .
J: TRBJ1-6
DNA: TGTGCCAGCAGCTCCATTGGGGCAAATAATTCACCCCTCCACTTT
CDR3: CASSSIGANNSPLHF